The entry that follows covers one TCR beta chain sequence. Its antigen is unknown. This entry belongs to a study of human thymus T cells. General observations from the study: Related research examined unrelated individuals and reported that their thymic repertoires overlapped highly. Across thymic and blood repertoires, the usage of V and J genes appeared to be biased.

Some clones are missing from TCRdb's copy, which holds only in-frame ones; the method was immunoSEQ multiplex PCR. Among tens of thousands of clones listed, over 85% were seen once. The thymus tissue came from resections taken during corrective heart surgery. Samples came from healthy Finnish infants during open corrective cardiac surgery. CDR1 MNHEY and CDR2 SMNVEV come from the germline V gene (reference sequence). Trimming shortened V by 6 bases and J by 3 bases, and 17 bases separated the two germline ends. This CDR3 region has 15 residues. The clonotype was recovered from a girl younger than two with a congenital heart defect but otherwise immunologically healthy. The V call is TRBV27, the J call TRBJ1-2, with D tentatively TRBD1 (6 bases). The sequenced material came from thymus tissue. The CDR3 DNA is TGTGCCAGCAGAGGAAGGGGGGGACGCGACTATGGCTACACCTTC. Protein product: CASRGRGGRDYGYTF.